Presented here are 15 T cell receptor beta chains from one specimen sequenced in a study of blood T cell repertoires in COVID-19 (dated by TCRdb to 2019 to 2021). Library preparation employed the immunoSEQ multiplex PCR assay. In TCRdb, the immuneACCESS table is reduced to in-frame sequences with V and J assigned. These tables do not hold every clone; where another copy was compared, an unresolved V gene accounts for under half, and the others remain unexplained. The sample data list a few hundred thousand clones, and roughly 87% of these were observed just once. Clones ranked in the top ten supply approximately 4.6% of the sample. The source material was peripheral blood. These receptors were obtained from a woman in her forties who had recovered from COVID-19.

V usage is TRBV5-3 and J usage is TRBJ2-2, with D hard to call. TRBV5-3 has ORF status, its function being uncertain. There are 15 residues in the CDR3. Trimming stripped 0 bases from V and 0 bases from J, with 6 bases between. This CDR3 reads CARSLGQTNTGELFF. The DNA of the CDR3 is TGTGCCAGAAGCTTGGGACAAACGAACACCGGGGAGCTGTTTTTT.

The chain combines TRBV4-1 with TRBJ1-1, with D perhaps matching TRBD1 (6 bases). The CDR3 extends over 15 amino acids. Trimming pared 3 bases from V and 0 bases from J, leaving 11 bases between. Germline V gives CDR1 MGHRA, CDR2 YSYEKL. The CDR3 DNA reads as TGCGCCAGCAGCCAGCCTACAGGGCTGAACACTGAAGCTTTCTTT. Translating gives CASSQPTGLNTEAFF.

The chain is built from TRBV6-1 and TRBJ1-4, with 9 bases identical to TRBD1. The CDR3 is 15 amino acids. Germline assignment: CDR1 MNHNS and CDR2 SASEGT. With 2 bases clipped from V and 5 bases from J, the junction kept 3 bases outside the gene matches. For the CDR3, the DNA is TGTGCCAGCAGTGAACTTGGGACAGGGAATGAAAAACTGTTTTTT. Translated, it gives CASSELGTGNEKLFF.

The rearrangement uses TRBV11-1 and TRBJ2-7; perhaps TRBD2 as D (6 bases). The germline V and J ends were trimmed by 4 bases and 3 bases, with 13 bases remaining between them. This CDR3 comprises 14 residues. The V gene's germline CDR1 is SGHAT and CDR2 FQDESV (reference sequence). Here the CDR3 DNA reads TGTGCCAGCAGCTCCCGGGACGGGGGCTACGAGCAGTACTTC. Amino acid sequence: CASSSRDGGYEQYF.

CDR3 sequence: CAWSVGPDNEQFF. The CDR3 region has the DNA TGTGCCTGGAGTGTTGGGCCAGACAATGAGCAGTTCTTC. The rearrangement uses TRBV30 and TRBJ2-1, with D uncertain. CDR1 is GTSNPN and CDR2 is SVGIG in the germline V gene (reference sequence). This CDR3 has 13 amino acids. Trimming cost V 0 bases and J 5 bases, with 8 bases left between them.

This chain joins TRBV11-2 and TRBJ2-7, with 9 bases matching TRBD1. J gave up 4 bases and V 5 bases, and 15 bases lay outside the gene matches. Germline CDR1 reads SGHAT; CDR2 reads FQNNGV. This CDR3 has 17 amino acids. The CDR3 spells CASSQRAPGQGIYEQYF. The CDR3 region has the DNA TGTGCCAGCAGCCAACGAGCCCCGGGACAGGGTATATACGAGCAGTACTTC.

V gene TRBV6-5 combines with J gene TRBJ2-3, with 10 nucleotides matching TRBD2. Germline V gene sequence: CDR1 MNHEY, CDR2 SVGAGI. CDR3 length: 14 amino acids. J lost 7 bases, V lost 4 bases, and 5 bases had no gene match. CDR3 bases: TGTGCCAGCAGTTCACTAGCGGGATCGAATACGCAGTATTTT. Protein product: CASSSLAGSNTQYF.

The gene calls are TRBV6-2 or TRBV6-3 and TRBJ2-6; TRBD1 might be the D (6 bases). The length of the CDR3 is 15 residues. Trimming removed 6 bases at V and 2 bases at J, with 11 bases between. Germline V gives CDR1 MNHEY, CDR2 SVGEGT. The CDR3 DNA reads as TGTGCCAGCAGCAACAGGGTTGCTGGGGCCAACGTCCTGACTTTC. This encodes CASSNRVAGANVLTF.

This clone was seen only once. The chain links TRBV19 to TRBJ1-5; the D gene is possibly TRBD1 (5 bases). The CDR3 is 14 residues long. Germline V gene data show CDR1 as LNHDA and CDR2 as SQIVND (reference sequence). Trimming shortened V by 3 bases and J by 7 bases, and 13 bases separated the two germline ends. In nucleotides, the CDR3 is TGTGCCAGTAGTATTGCGGGGGTTGAGCAGCCCCAGCATTTT. It translates to CASSIAGVEQPQHF.

The V gene is TRBV6-5, the J gene TRBJ1-2; TRBD1 might be the D (5 bases). The V gene lost 6 bases and the J gene lost 7 bases, with 15 bases spanning the gap. Germline assignment: CDR1 MNHEY and CDR2 SVGAGI. The CDR3 spans 13 residues. The CDR3 DNA reads TGTGCCAGCAGGGTCGGAGGGGCCGTTGGCTACACCTTC. Protein product: CASRVGGAVGYTF.

The chain carries TRBV24-1 and TRBJ2-3; D might be TRBD2 (6 bases). Germline V gene lookup returns CDR1 KGHDR and CDR2 SFDVKD. The V end lost 7 bases, the J end lost 3 bases, and 16 bases lay between the germline ends. The CDR3 has 15 residues. The CDR3 is CATRGTHGGTDTQYF. CDR3 nucleotide sequence: TGTGCCACCAGAGGGACCCATGGAGGGACAGATACGCAGTATTTT.

The chain links TRBV19 to TRBJ1-4, with D hard to call. Germline lookup yields CDR1 LNHDA and CDR2 SQIVND (reference sequence). The CDR3 loop spans 14 amino acids. V shed 7 bases and J shed 0 bases, with 9 bases lying between them. In nucleotides, the CDR3 is TGTGCCAGTACCCCCAGAACAACTAATGAAAAACTGTTTTTT. Translation: CASTPRTTNEKLFF. Full variable domain (missing parts from reference TRBV19 and TRBJ1-4): DGGITQSPKYLFRKEGQNVTLSCEQNLNHDAMYWYRQDPGQGLRLIYYSQIVNDFQKGDIAEGYSVSREKKESFPLTVTSAQKNPTAFYLCASTPRTTNEKLFFGSGTQLSVL.

This clone was counted a single time. The rearrangement links TRBV21-1 to TRBJ2-7; the table's D call of TRBD1 was not tested on the DNA. TRBV21-1 is recorded as a pseudogene. The CDR3 is 16 amino acids. CDR3 loop: CASTGARQGHSYEQYV. For the CDR3, the DNA is TGTGCCAGCACAGGGGCCCGACAGGGGCACTCCTACGAGCAGTACGTC.

The chain has TRBV4-1 and TRBJ2-7, with D possibly TRBD2 on 6 matching bases. V was shortened by 3 bases and J by 0 bases, with 12 bases between the two germline ends. The CDR3 runs 15 residues. CDR1 is MGHRA and CDR2 is YSYEKL in the germline V gene. CDR3 loop: CASSQNWGVSYEQYF. The DNA of the CDR3 is TGCGCCAGCAGCCAGAATTGGGGGGTCTCCTACGAGCAGTACTTC.

The genes are TRBV4-3 and TRBJ1-3; perhaps TRBD1 as D (5 bases). CDR3 length: 15 residues. Germline assignment: CDR1 LGHNA and CDR2 YSLEER. V was clipped by 3 bases and J by 0 bases, with 9 bases between them. CDR3 sequence (DNA): TGCGCCAGCAGCCAGGACGGGGGCTCTGGAAACACCATATATTTT. This gives the protein CASSQDGGSGNTIYF.